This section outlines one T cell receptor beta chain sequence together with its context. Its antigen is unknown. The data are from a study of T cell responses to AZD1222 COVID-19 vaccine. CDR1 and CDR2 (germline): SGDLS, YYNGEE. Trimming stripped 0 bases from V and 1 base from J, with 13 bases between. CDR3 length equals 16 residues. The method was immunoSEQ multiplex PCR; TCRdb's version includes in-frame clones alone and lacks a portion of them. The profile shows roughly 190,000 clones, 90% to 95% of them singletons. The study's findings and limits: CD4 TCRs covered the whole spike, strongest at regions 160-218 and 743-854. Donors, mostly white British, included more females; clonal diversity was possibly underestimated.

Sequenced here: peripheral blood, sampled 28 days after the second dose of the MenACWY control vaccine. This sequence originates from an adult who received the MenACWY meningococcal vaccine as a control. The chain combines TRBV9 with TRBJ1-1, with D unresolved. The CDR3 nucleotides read TGTGCCAGCAGCGTAGGGTCAGGCCTCGGGAACACTGAAGCTTTCTTT. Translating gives CASSVGSGLGNTEAFF.